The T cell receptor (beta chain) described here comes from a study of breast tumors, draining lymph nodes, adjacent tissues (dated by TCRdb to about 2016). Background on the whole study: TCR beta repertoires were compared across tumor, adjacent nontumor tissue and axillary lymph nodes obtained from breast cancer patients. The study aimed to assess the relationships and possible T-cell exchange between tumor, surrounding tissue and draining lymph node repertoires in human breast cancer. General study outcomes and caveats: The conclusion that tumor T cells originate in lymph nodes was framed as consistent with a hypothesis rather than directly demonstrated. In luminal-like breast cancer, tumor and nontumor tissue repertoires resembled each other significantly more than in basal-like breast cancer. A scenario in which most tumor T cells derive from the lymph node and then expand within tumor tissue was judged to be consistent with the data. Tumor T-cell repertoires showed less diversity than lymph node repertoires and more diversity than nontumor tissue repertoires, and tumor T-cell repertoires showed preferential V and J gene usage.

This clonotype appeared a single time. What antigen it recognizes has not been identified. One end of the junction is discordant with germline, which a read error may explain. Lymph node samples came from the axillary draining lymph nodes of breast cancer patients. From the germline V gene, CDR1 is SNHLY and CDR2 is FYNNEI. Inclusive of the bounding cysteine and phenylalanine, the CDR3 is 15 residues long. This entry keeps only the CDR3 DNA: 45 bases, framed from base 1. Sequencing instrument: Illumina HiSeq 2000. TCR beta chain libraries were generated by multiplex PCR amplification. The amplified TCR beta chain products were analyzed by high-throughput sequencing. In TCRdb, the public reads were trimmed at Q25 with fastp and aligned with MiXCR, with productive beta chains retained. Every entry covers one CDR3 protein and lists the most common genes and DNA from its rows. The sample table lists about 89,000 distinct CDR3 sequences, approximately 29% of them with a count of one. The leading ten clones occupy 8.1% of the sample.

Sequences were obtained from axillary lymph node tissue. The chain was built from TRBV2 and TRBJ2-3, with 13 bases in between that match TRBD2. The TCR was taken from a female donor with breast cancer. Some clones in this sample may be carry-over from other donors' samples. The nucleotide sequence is TGTTCCAGCAGGGCGGGACTAGCGGGACTAGATACGCGGTATTTT. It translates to CSSRAGLAGLDTRYF.